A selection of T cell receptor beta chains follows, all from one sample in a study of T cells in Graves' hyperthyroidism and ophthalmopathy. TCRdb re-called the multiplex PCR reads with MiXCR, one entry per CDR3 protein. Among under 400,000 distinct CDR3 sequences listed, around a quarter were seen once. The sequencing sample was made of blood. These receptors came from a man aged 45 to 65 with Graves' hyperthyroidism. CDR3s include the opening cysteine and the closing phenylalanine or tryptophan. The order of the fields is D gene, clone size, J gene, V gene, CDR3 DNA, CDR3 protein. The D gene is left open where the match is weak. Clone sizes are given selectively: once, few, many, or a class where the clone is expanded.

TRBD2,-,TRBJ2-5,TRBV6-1,TGTGCCAGCAGTGAGCTGGCTAGCGGGAGATCCCAAGAGACCCAGTACTTC,CASSELASGRSQETQYF
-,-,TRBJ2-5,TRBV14,TGTGCCAGCAGCCAAGTCGGCCGCCTAGAGACCCAGTACTTC,CASSQVGRLETQYF
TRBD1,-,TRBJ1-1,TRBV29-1,TGCAGCGTCCGGGACAGGGGCCCCACTGAAGCTTTCTTT,CSVRDRGPTEAFF
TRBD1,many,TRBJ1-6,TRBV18,TGTGCCAGCTCAGCCGGACAGGGCGTGAATTCACCCCTCCACTTT,CASSAGQGVNSPLHF
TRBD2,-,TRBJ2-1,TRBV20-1,TGCAGTGCTAGCAGTTGGGGCCTTTGGACTAGCGGGAAAAATGAGCAGTTCTTC,CSASSWGLWTSGKNEQFF
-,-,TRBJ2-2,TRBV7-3,TGTGCCAGCAGCGCCGGAAACACCGGGGAGCTGTTTTTT,CASSAGNTGELFF
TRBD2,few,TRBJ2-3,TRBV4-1,TGCGCCAGCAGCCGCCGAGGACTAGCGGGGGGTTTGGATACGCAGTATTTT,CASSRRGLAGGLDTQYF
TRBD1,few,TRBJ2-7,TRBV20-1,TGCAGTGCTGAGAAGGACAGGGACCACGAGCAGTACTTC,CSAEKDRDHEQYF
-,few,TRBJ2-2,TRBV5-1,TGCGCCAGCAGCAAACTCTTAGCGGAGAACACCGGGGAGCTGTTTTTT,CASSKLLAENTGELFF
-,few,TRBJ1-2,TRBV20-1,TGCAGTGCTAGAGATAGAACCTATGGCTACACCTTC,CSARDRTYGYTF
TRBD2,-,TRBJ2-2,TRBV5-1,TGCGCCAGCAGCCCCACAGCGGGAGGAAACACCGGGGAGCTGTTTTTT,CASSPTAGGNTGELFF
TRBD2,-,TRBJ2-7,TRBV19,TGTGCCAGTAGCACTGGACTAGCGGGAACCTACGAGCAGTACTTC,CASSTGLAGTYEQYF